This T cell receptor (beta chain) was identified during a study of cytomegalovirus exposure and HLA in healthy donors. The table came from immunoSEQ multiplex PCR; TCRdb's copy has only in-frame clones and leaves some out. The data contain around 160,000 clones, roughly nine tenths of them singletons. In germline, CDR1 is SEHNR, CDR2 FQNEAQ (reference sequence). V was pared by 2 bases and J by 1 base, with 3 bases of the junction left unmatched. The CDR3 length is 17 residues. The TCR comes from a woman under 30 in good health and CMV-seropositive. The chain is built from TRBV7-9 and TRBJ2-6; 9 bases align to TRBD1. Sequenced sample: PBMCs. The DNA of the CDR3 is TGTGCCAGCAGCTTAACGGGGACAGGGTCTGGGGCCAACGTCCTGACTTTC. It codes for CASSLTGTGSGANVLTF.